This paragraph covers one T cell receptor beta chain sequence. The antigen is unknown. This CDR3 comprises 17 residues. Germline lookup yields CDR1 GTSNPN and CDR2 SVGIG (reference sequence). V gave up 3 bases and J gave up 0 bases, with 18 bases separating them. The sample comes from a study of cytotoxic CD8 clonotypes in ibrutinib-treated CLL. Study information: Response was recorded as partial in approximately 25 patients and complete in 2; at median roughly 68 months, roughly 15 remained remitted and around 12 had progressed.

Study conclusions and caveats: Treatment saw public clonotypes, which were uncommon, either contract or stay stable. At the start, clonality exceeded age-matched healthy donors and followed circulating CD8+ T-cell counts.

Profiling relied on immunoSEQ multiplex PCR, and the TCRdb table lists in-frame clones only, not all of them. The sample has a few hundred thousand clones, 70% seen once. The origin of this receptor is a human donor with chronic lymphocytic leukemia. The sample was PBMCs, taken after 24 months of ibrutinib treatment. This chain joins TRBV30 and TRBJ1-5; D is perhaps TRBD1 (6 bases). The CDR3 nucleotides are TGTGCCTGGAGCCCCCCCAGGGGAGGGCTTAGCAATCAGCCCCAGCATTTT. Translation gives CAWSPPRGGLSNQPQHF.